Below are 3 T cell receptor beta chains sequenced from a single sample in a study of blood T cell repertoires in COVID-19. The protocol was immunoSEQ multiplex PCR, while the TCRdb copy is restricted to in-frame clones and leaves out a portion. The sample lists about 270,000 clones, over 70% occurring once. The sequencing sample was made of peripheral blood. The receptors shown here come from a man older than 75 with acute or convalescent COVID-19.

This chain links TRBV7-9 with TRBJ2-7, with 8 nucleotides matching TRBD2. This CDR3 spans 13 amino acids. Trimming at V came to 5 bases and at J to 7 bases, leaving 7 bases not matched to a gene. CDR1 and CDR2 (germline): SEHNR, FQNEAQ (reference sequence). As DNA, the CDR3 is TGTGCCAGCAGCCCCAGACTAGCGAAAGAGCAGTACTTC. It translates to CASSPRLAKEQYF.

This rearrangement joins TRBV27 to TRBJ1-6; D is possibly TRBD1 (5 bases). The CDR3 runs to 17 residues. V lost 5 bases and J lost 2, with 16 bases in between. CDR1 is MNHEY, CDR2 SMNVEV, per germline (reference sequence). The CDR3 is CASSPTPSGTYNSPLHF. The CDR3 DNA sequence: TGTGCCAGCAGTCCCACTCCTTCAGGGACCTATAATTCACCCCTCCACTTT.

This chain joins TRBV30 and TRBJ1-1, with 8 bases matching TRBD1. Per the germline V gene, CDR1 is GTSNPN and CDR2 is SVGIG (reference sequence). Losses at the gene ends were 0 bases for V and 0 bases for J; bases not matched to a gene: 6. The CDR3 runs to 16 residues. The CDR3 DNA reads as TGTGCCTGGAGTGTCCCCAGGGGGCTGTTGAACACTGAAGCTTTCTTT. Translation gives CAWSVPRGLLNTEAFF. Full variable domain (remainder filled in from reference TRBV30 and TRBJ1-1): SQTIHQWPATLVQPVGSPLSLECTVEGTSNPNLYWYRQAAGRGLQLLFYSVGIGQISSEVPQNLSASRPQDRQFILSSKKLLLSDSGFYLCAWSVPRGLLNTEAFFGQGTRLTVV.